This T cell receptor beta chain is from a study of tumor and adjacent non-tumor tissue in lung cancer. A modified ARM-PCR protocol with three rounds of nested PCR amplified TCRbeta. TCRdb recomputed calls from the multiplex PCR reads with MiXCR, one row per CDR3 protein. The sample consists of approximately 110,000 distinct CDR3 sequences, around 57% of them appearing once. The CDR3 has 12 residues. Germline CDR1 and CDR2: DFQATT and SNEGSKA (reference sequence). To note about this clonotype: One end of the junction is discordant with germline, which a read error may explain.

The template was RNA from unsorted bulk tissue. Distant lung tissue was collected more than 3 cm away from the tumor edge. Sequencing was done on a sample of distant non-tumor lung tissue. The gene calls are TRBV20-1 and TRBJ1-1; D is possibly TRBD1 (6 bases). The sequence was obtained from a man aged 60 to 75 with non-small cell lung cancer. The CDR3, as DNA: TGCAGTGCTCAGCCTGGGGACACTGAATCTTCCTTT. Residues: CSAQPGDTESSF.